The count of the clone carrying this T cell receptor (beta chain) is one. CDR1 is SGHNT, CDR2 YYREEE, per germline (reference sequence). V gave up 1 base and J gave up 8 bases, with 12 bases separating them. This CDR3 is built from 13 residues. The protocol was immunoSEQ multiplex PCR, while the TCRdb copy is restricted to in-frame clones and leaves out a portion. The sample holds 150,000 to 160,000 clones; roughly nine tenths are singletons and the top ten take 3% to 3.5%. This specimen comes from a study of T cell responses to AZD1222 COVID-19 vaccine. Study overall: The analysis combined second doses at about 4 or about 12 weeks.

The TCR originated in an adult in good health. The V gene is TRBV5-4, the J gene TRBJ1-2, with no clear D. The source was peripheral blood, collected on day 0 of AZD1222 vaccination. Here the CDR3 DNA reads TGTGCCAGCAGCTTGCACCTTGACGGGGGCTACACCTTC. Translated, it gives CASSLHLDGGYTF.